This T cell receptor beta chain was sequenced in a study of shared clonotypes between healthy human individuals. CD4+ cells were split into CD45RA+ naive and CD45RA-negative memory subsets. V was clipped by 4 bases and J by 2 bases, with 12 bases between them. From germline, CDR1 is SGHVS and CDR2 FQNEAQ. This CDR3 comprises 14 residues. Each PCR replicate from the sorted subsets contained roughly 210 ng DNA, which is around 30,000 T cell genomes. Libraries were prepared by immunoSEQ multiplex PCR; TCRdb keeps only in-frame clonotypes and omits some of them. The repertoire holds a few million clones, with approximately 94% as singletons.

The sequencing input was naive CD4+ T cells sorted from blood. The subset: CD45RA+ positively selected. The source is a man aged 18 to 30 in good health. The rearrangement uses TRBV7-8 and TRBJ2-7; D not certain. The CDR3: CASSSSTGAYEQYF. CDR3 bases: TGTGCCAGCAGCTCGTCGACTGGTGCCTACGAGCAGTACTTC. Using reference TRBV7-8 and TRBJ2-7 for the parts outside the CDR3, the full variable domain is GAGVSQSPRYKVAKRGQDVALRCDPISGHVSLFWYQQALGQGPEFLTYFQNEAQLDKSGLPSDRFFAERPEGSVSTLKIQRTQQEDSAVYLCASSSSTGAYEQYFGPGTRLTVT.